One and the same sample provided the 29 T cell receptor beta chains below, sequenced in a study of shared clonotypes between healthy human individuals. The assay was immunoSEQ multiplex PCR, and TCRdb's table has in-frame clones only and misses some. The table lists hundreds of thousands of clones, 70% to 80% of them singletons. Sequences were obtained from PBMCs. The receptors originated from a middle-aged woman in good health. Some clones in this sample may be carry-over from other donors' samples.

In this sample, this clone turned up a few times. The CDR3 region is CASSLGLAGAIGELFF. DNA of the CDR3: TGTGCCAGCAGCTTAGGGCTAGCGGGAGCGATCGGGGAGCTGTTTTTT. V and J are TRBV7-3 and TRBJ2-2; 10 nucleotides match TRBD2. This CDR3 is 16 amino acids long. The germline V gene encodes CDR1 SGHTA and CDR2 FQGTGA. The V and J ends lost 2 bases and 7 bases, in that order; junction bases with no gene match: 7.

This clone was counted only a few times. It is likely a read error: a sequence one base away is far more abundant. This chain connects TRBV7-9 to TRBJ2-1; D call uncertain. Germline CDR1 is SEHNR and CDR2 is FQNEAQ (reference sequence). The CDR3 contains 15 residues. CDR3 sequence: CASSLVPEAYNEQLF. The CDR3 bases are TGTGCCAGCAGCTTAGTTCCAGAGGCCTACAATGAGCAGCTCTTC.

V is TRBV30 and J is TRBJ1-4; D might be TRBD1 (6 bases). Germline V CDR1 and CDR2: GTSNPN, SVGIG (reference sequence). The CDR3 is 14 amino acids. With 1 base removed from V and 5 bases from J, the gap between germline ends came to 11 bases. As DNA, the CDR3 is TGTGCCTGGAGTGGGGGGCAGATAAATGAAAAACTGTTTTTT. Translation: CAWSGGQINEKLFF.

Comments on this clone: Distinct nucleotide sequences in the sample also encode this CDR3. The J gene is TRBJ1-5, the V gene TRBV5-1, with D possibly being TRBD1 (6 bases). The germline gives CDR1 SGHRS, CDR2 YFSETQ. V was pared by 0 bases and J by 4 bases, with 14 bases between. The CDR3 has 16 amino acids. CDR3 in DNA: TGCGCCAGCAGCTTGGGGCCAGGGGAAGGAAATCAGCCCCAGCATTTT. This codes for CASSLGPGEGNQPQHF.

J is TRBJ2-1 and V is TRBV18; no clear D gene. Germline CDR1 reads KGHSH; CDR2 reads LQKENI. This CDR3 region has 15 residues. V was clipped by 1 base and J by 10 bases, with 17 bases between them. The CDR3 coding sequence is TGTGCCAGCTCACCACTGGCCGTGGATGTCGGAGAGCAGTTCTTC. Translation gives CASSPLAVDVGEQFF. Filled out from reference TRBV18 and TRBJ2-1, the complete variable domain reads NAGVMQNPRHLVRRRGQEARLRCSPMKGHSHVYWYRQLPEEGLKFMVYLQKENIIDESGMPKERFSAEFPKEGPSILRIQQVVRGDSAAYFCASSPLAVDVGEQFFGPGTRLTVL.

Comments on this clone: A far larger clone is only one base removed, so a read error is likely. The chain has TRBV2 and TRBJ2-5, with TRBD1 as a possible D gene (5 bases). The CDR3 has 15 amino acids. V was cut by 8 bases and J by 0 bases, with 16 bases left in between. Germline-derived CDR1 and CDR2 are SNHLY and FYNNEI. The CDR3 spells CASGWSAGNQETQYF. The CDR3 bases are TGTGCCAGCGGTTGGAGTGCAGGGAACCAAGAGACCCAGTACTTC.

The rearrangement joins TRBV5-1 to TRBJ2-5, with D possibly being TRBD2 (7 bases). The CDR3 contains 14 residues. Deletions cut 4 bases from V and 5 bases from J, with 15 bases between. Germline V CDR1 and CDR2: SGHRS, YFSETQ. The CDR3 loop is CASSPRGGGETQYF. The CDR3 bases are TGCGCCAGCAGCCCCAGAGGGGGAGGGGAGACCCAGTACTTC.

The chain carries TRBV5-8 and TRBJ1-1; D perhaps matches TRBD1 (5 bases). V was trimmed by 0 bases and J by 0 bases, leaving 9 bases between them. CDR1 is SGHTS and CDR2 is YDEGEE in the germline V gene. The CDR3 spans 15 residues. The CDR3 loop is CASSLGAGMNTEAFF. The CDR3 DNA is TGTGCCAGCAGCTTGGGAGCAGGGATGAACACTGAAGCTTTCTTT.

This clone was found many times. The chain has TRBV4-2 and TRBJ2-1, with D possibly TRBD2 on 6 matching bases. Germline V gene lookup returns CDR1 LGHNA and CDR2 YNFKEQ. The CDR3 runs 16 residues. V was pared by 0 bases and J by 4 bases, with 13 bases between. The CDR3 DNA reads TGTGCCAGCAGCCAAGATCCGGGAGAAGGGTACAATGAGCAGTTCTTC. Translating it yields CASSQDPGEGYNEQFF.

This clone came up many times. The chain joins TRBV7-9 to TRBJ1-2; 7 nucleotides agree with TRBD1. The CDR3 is 18 amino acids. Losses at the gene ends were 5 bases for V and 4 bases for J; bases not matched to a gene: 19. Per germline, CDR1 SEHNR and CDR2 FQNEAQ (reference sequence). The DNA of the CDR3 is TGTGCCAGCAGCCACGCCACCCCTGACAGGGTTCCTGGCTATGGCTACACCTTC. Translated: CASSHATPDRVPGYGYTF. Complete variable domain (other parts from reference TRBV7-9 and TRBJ1-2): DTGVSQNPRHKITKRGQNVTFRCDPISEHNRLYWYRQTLGQGPEFLTYFQNEAQLEKSRLLSDRFSAERPKGSFSTLEIQRTEQGDSAMYLCASSHATPDRVPGYGYTFGSGTRLTVV.

The CDR3 sequence is CASSAYRGSNTGELFF. CDR3 DNA sequence: TGTGCCAGCAGCGCCTACAGGGGTTCGAACACCGGGGAGCTGTTTTTT. The rearrangement links TRBV5-4 to TRBJ2-2; 7 bases map to TRBD1. J was trimmed by 0 bases and V by 4 bases; bases with no gene match: 6. Germline CDR1 and CDR2: SGHNT and YYREEE (reference sequence). The CDR3 length is 16 residues.

The rearrangement uses TRBV18 and TRBJ1-2; perhaps TRBD1 as D (5 bases). The V gene's germline CDR1 is KGHSH and CDR2 LQKENI. The V and J ends lost 0 bases and 6 bases respectively, with 17 bases between them. There are 16 residues in the CDR3. CDR3 residues: CASSPPGLGPVDGYTF. The CDR3 region has the DNA TGTGCCAGCTCACCACCAGGGTTGGGGCCGGTGGATGGCTACACCTTC.

V usage is TRBV7-2 and J usage is TRBJ2-1; tentative D call: TRBD2 (6 bases). The CDR3 consists of 14 residues. Germline assignment: CDR1 SGHTA and CDR2 FQGNSA. The V and J ends lost 2 bases and 8 bases respectively, with 13 bases between them. The CDR3 loop is CASSLRSGEDEQFF. The CDR3 DNA sequence: TGTGCCAGCAGCTTAAGGTCGGGAGAGGATGAGCAGTTCTTC.

This clone was observed once. The chain couples TRBV7-3 to TRBJ2-5; D is possibly TRBD2 (6 bases). The CDR3 has 13 amino acids. V lost 8 bases to trimming and J lost 0 bases, with 10 bases between them. Germline CDR1 and CDR2: SGHTA and FQGTGA. CDR3 DNA: TGTGCCAGCGGCGCGGGGTACCAAGAGACCCAGTACTTC. It codes for CASGAGYQETQYF.

V gene TRBV7-9 combines with J gene TRBJ1-3; D remains unclear. The CDR3 runs to 13 residues. Trimming removed 9 bases at V and 0 bases at J, with 9 bases between. Germline V CDR1 and CDR2: SEHNR, FQNEAQ (reference sequence). CDR3 in amino acids: CASSGNSGNTIYF. The CDR3 DNA reads TGTGCCAGTTCCGGGAACTCTGGAAACACCATATATTTT.

The V gene is TRBV2, the J gene TRBJ2-5; no firm D call. Germline lookup yields CDR1 SNHLY and CDR2 FYNNEI. The CDR3 totals 13 residues. The V gene lost 3 bases and the J gene lost 1 base, with 6 bases spanning the gap. In nucleotides, the CDR3 is TGTGCCAGCAGTGACCAGGCCCAAGAGACCCAGTACTTC. This codes for CASSDQAQETQYF.

In regard to this clone: Other DNA sequences in the same sample also yield this CDR3. The chain uses TRBV19 and TRBJ2-5; no definite D call. Trimming cost V 1 base and J 1 base, with 7 bases left between them. CDR1 is LNHDA and CDR2 is SQIVND in the germline V gene (reference sequence). This CDR3 contains 14 residues. The CDR3 protein is CASSIGGGQETQYF. The CDR3 DNA reads as TGTGCCAGTAGTATAGGAGGCGGCCAAGAGACCCAGTACTTC. Drawing the rest from reference TRBV19 and TRBJ2-5, the complete variable domain is DGGITQSPKYLFRKEGQNVTLSCEQNLNHDAMYWYRQDPGQGLRLIYYSQIVNDFQKGDIAEGYSVSREKKESFPLTVTSAQKNPTAFYLCASSIGGGQETQYFGPGTRLLVL.

The J gene is TRBJ1-2, the V gene TRBV6-1; a possible D gene is TRBD1 (6 bases). The CDR3 has 15 amino acids. The V end lost 0 bases, the J end lost 4 bases, and 12 bases lay between the germline ends. Germline loops: CDR1 MNHNS, CDR2 SASEGT. CDR3 sequence (DNA): TGTGCCAGCAGTGAAGCAGGACAGAGGGGCTATGGCTACACCTTC. Encoded protein: CASSEAGQRGYGYTF.

This clone was recorded a few times. The chain combines TRBV5-6 with TRBJ2-7; 11 bases are a match to TRBD1. The CDR3 loop spans 17 amino acids. Trimming cost V 3 bases and J 1 base; bases outside gene matches: 9. CDR1 is SGHDT, CDR2 YYEEEE, per germline. This CDR3 reads CASSSGSGTGGSYEQYF. CDR3 nucleotides: TGTGCCAGCAGCTCGGGGTCCGGGACAGGGGGATCCTACGAGCAGTACTTC.

The chain uses TRBV5-1 and TRBJ2-6; 9 bases are a match to TRBD1. Germline lookup yields CDR1 SGHRS and CDR2 YFSETQ. The CDR3 contains 18 residues. The junction had 6 bases not matched to a gene; V was cut back by 2 bases and J by 0 bases. CDR3 in DNA: TGCGCCAGCAGCTTTGGTGGACAGGGGCGCTCTGGGGCCAACGTCCTGACTTTC. Translation gives CASSFGGQGRSGANVLTF.

Of note for this clone: Other nucleotide sequences in the sample specify the same CDR3. The chain carries TRBV18 and TRBJ1-2, with D tentatively TRBD1 (6 bases). CDR3 length: 13 residues. V was shortened by 0 bases and J by 4 bases, with 6 bases between the two germline ends. CDR1 and CDR2 from the germline V gene are KGHSH and LQKENI. The CDR3 spells CASSPPDSYGYTF. The CDR3 DNA reads TGTGCCAGCTCACCACCGGACAGCTATGGCTACACCTTC.

The chain is built from TRBV28 and TRBJ2-7; D gene ambiguous. The J call may be in error: the DNA end matches TRBJ2-5 better. The germline V gene has CDR1 MDHEN and CDR2 SYDVKM. The CDR3 length is 14 residues. In DNA, the CDR3 is TGTGCCAGCAGTTTTTCGGGCCCCCAAGAGACCCAGTACTTC. This codes for CASSFSGPQETQYF.

This chain joins TRBV4-1 and TRBJ2-7; the D gene is possibly TRBD1 (7 bases). The germline gives CDR1 MGHRA, CDR2 YSYEKL. Between the trimmed V and J ends, which lost 0 bases and 0 bases, there was a span of 15 bases. The CDR3 consists of 17 residues. In DNA form, the CDR3 reads TGCGCCAGCAGCCAAGATCAGGGGGGAGGAGGCTCCTACGAGCAGTACTTC. Translating gives CASSQDQGGGGSYEQYF.

This chain uses TRBV4-3 with TRBJ2-3; D ambiguous. There are 15 residues in the CDR3. Trimming cost V 2 bases and J 6 bases, with 15 bases left between them. Germline V gene data show CDR1 as LGHNA and CDR2 as YSLEER. The CDR3 bases are TGCGCCAGCAGCCAAAAGCAAGGGCTTTTGGATACGCAGTATTTT. Amino acids: CASSQKQGLLDTQYF.

The genes are TRBV29-1 and TRBJ1-4, with 11 bases fitting TRBD1. V dropped 4 bases and J dropped 3; count of bases not matched to a gene: 4. CDR3 length equals 15 residues. CDR1 and CDR2 (germline): SQVTM, ANQGSEA. CDR3 residues: CSVGGTGGSNEKLFF. CDR3 nucleotide sequence: TGCAGCGTTGGAGGGACAGGGGGTTCTAATGAAAAACTGTTTTTT.

The chain links TRBV7-8 to TRBJ2-3; 7 bases line up with TRBD2. CDR3 length: 16 amino acids. The V gene end was trimmed by 5 bases and the J gene end by 6 bases; junction bases not matched to a gene: 14. The germline V gene has CDR1 SGHVS and CDR2 FQNEAQ. DNA for the CDR3: TGTGCCAGCAGCCTCCGCGCTGGGGAGGGCCCGGATACGCAGTATTTT. It encodes CASSLRAGEGPDTQYF.

The CDR3 bases are TGTGCCAGCTCGCTTAGCGGGACACATTCCTACGAGCAGTACTTC. It yields the protein CASSLSGTHSYEQYF. The chain is built from TRBV18 and TRBJ2-7; the match to TRBD2 covers 8 bases. This CDR3 is 15 amino acids long. Unmatched junction bases numbered 8, after V lost 6 bases and J lost 1 base. Germline V gives CDR1 KGHSH, CDR2 LQKENI.

J is TRBJ1-4 and V is TRBV7-9; D gene unclear. V was pared by 5 bases and J by 0 bases, with 10 bases between. This CDR3 comprises 15 residues. Germline V lookup: CDR1 SEHNR, CDR2 FQNEAQ (reference sequence). The CDR3, as DNA: TGTGCCAGCAGCCCTAAACCGGCAACTAATGAAAAACTGTTTTTT. Its protein product is CASSPKPATNEKLFF.

J is TRBJ2-1 and V is TRBV10-1; TRBD2 aligns across 7 bases. The CDR3 runs to 12 residues. Germline CDR1 reads WNHNN; CDR2 reads SYGVQD (reference sequence). V lost 6 bases and J lost 15; bases outside the gene matches: 11. The CDR3 loop is CASSTLGGSRFF. CDR3 nucleotides: TGCGCCAGCAGCACCCTCGGGGGGTCTCGGTTCTTC.